This TCR beta chain stems from a study of blood T cell repertoires in COVID-19. Study at large: Sources were T cells, B-cell-depleted T cells, or PBMCs; the material itself was cDNA or gDNA.

It was during active infection that Seattle patients were enrolled and then longitudinally followed. The CDR3 has 16 residues. Germline CDR1 is MGHRA and CDR2 is YSYEKL. Trimming took off 5 bases at V and 4 bases at J, with 21 bases between the two ends. This clone was recorded only once. In the authors' methods: Quantification of nucleated cells was approximated via reference gene primer amplification. Profiling relied on immunoSEQ multiplex PCR, and the TCRdb table lists in-frame clones only, not all of them. Clone size and the V and J calls come from that table; the DNA yielded D and trimming. This table has about 55,000 clones, roughly 87% appearing once.

The sequenced sample consisted of peripheral blood. The chain is built from TRBV4-1 and TRBJ2-7, with D perhaps matching TRBD2 (6 bases). This sequence was found in a man in his forties with COVID-19, enrolled during active disease. CDR3 DNA sequence: TGCGCCAGCAGCGCGGGCCGTAGCGGACCCCTATACGAGCAGTACTTC. Its protein product is CASSAGRSGPLYEQYF.